This T cell receptor (beta chain) was found in a study of response to subunit inactivated influenza vaccine. TCRdb reprocessed the RT-PCR reads via MiXCR and lists one record per CDR3 protein. The sample shows approximately 700,000 distinct CDR3 sequences, about 15% of them seen only once. This clonotype has at least ten counts. The origin of this receptor is a man aged 45-65 years who received an inactivated influenza vaccine. The sequencing here drew on PBMCs from blood, taken 14 to 15 days before vaccination.

CDR3 sequence reads: CASSLWDRASYEQYF. The DNA for the CDR3 is TGTGCCAGCAGTTTATGGGACAGGGCCTCCTACGAGCAGTACTTC. V and J are TRBV28 and TRBJ2-7; 8 positions match TRBD1. With 0 bases clipped from V and 0 bases from J, the junction kept 1 base outside the gene matches. CDR3 length equals 15 residues. Germline CDR1 reads MDHEN; CDR2 reads SYDVKM.